These 11 T cell receptor beta chains originate from one sample sequenced in a study of cytomegalovirus exposure and HLA in healthy donors. Assay: immunoSEQ multiplex PCR; the TCRdb copy retains only in-frame clones and omits some. The sample consists of about 250,000 clones, over 75% of them appearing once. The sample consisted of PBMCs. These receptors originate from a man between 18 and 29 years old in good health and CMV-seropositive.

This clone was seen just once. V is TRBV28 and J is TRBJ2-3; 10 bases match TRBD2. This CDR3 has 16 amino acids. After removal of 5 bases from V and 4 bases from J, the junction contained 9 bases not matched to a gene. Looked up from germline, CDR1 is MDHEN and CDR2 is SYDVKM. CDR3 sequence: CASSIPSSGSPDTQYF. The CDR3 nucleotides read TGTGCCAGCAGTATACCATCTAGCGGGAGTCCAGATACGCAGTATTTT.

The rearrangement joins TRBV5-1 to TRBJ2-1; 7 bases align to TRBD2. This CDR3 comprises 14 residues. J was trimmed by 7 bases and V by 4 bases; bases with no gene match: 8. The germline gives CDR1 SGHRS, CDR2 YFSETQ. CDR3 loop: CASSADNSGNEQFF. For the CDR3, the DNA is TGCGCCAGCAGCGCTGATAATAGCGGGAATGAGCAGTTCTTC.

The chain joins TRBV2 to TRBJ2-7; D possibly corresponds to TRBD1 (5 bases). The CDR3 loop spans 14 amino acids. Germline CDR1 SNHLY, CDR2 FYNNEI. Trimming stripped 8 bases from V and 2 bases from J, with 16 bases between. The CDR3 nucleotides read TGTGCCAGCCACCTGTCCCAGGGCCCCTACGAGCAGTACTTC. Encoded protein: CASHLSQGPYEQYF.

The rearrangement links TRBV7-6 to TRBJ1-1; D unclear. The germline V gene encodes CDR1 SGHVS and CDR2 FNYEAQ. CDR3 length: 14 amino acids. V shed 5 bases and J shed 0 bases, with 10 bases lying between them. The chain's CDR3 is CASSPGPMNTEAFF. The CDR3 DNA follows: TGTGCCAGCAGCCCAGGTCCTATGAACACTGAAGCTTTCTTT.

The chain links TRBV5-1 to TRBJ2-7; TRBD2 aligns across 10 bases. Trimming cost V 0 bases and J 3 bases; bases outside gene matches: 3. The length of the CDR3 is 15 residues. Germline assignment: CDR1 SGHRS and CDR2 YFSETQ. The CDR3 coding sequence is TGCGCCAGCAGCTTGGTCAGGACTAGCGGCTACGAGCAGTACTTC. Amino acid sequence: CASSLVRTSGYEQYF.

This clone was seen once. V usage is TRBV15 and J usage is TRBJ2-7; TRBD1 matches 7 bases. With 3 bases clipped from V and 1 base from J, the junction kept 3 bases outside the gene matches. Germline CDR1 reads LNHNV; CDR2 reads YYDKDF (reference sequence). This CDR3 region has 14 residues. The CDR3 bases are TGTGCCACCAGCAGCGACAGGGTTTCCTACGAGCAGTACTTC. It specifies CATSSDRVSYEQYF.

V and J are TRBV28 and TRBJ2-7; TRBD2 aligns across 12 bases. J lost 5 bases, V lost 5 bases, and 10 bases had no gene match. This CDR3 spans 16 amino acids. Germline V CDR1 and CDR2: MDHEN, SYDVKM. CDR3 nucleotides: TGTGCCAGCAGTATCACTCTAGCGGGAGGGCCTGACGAGCAGTACTTC. Its translation is CASSITLAGGPDEQYF.

This clone has a single count. The chain has TRBV5-6 and TRBJ2-7, with 7 bases matching TRBD1. V was clipped by 5 bases and J by 5 bases; unmatched bases: 10. Germline V lookup: CDR1 SGHDT, CDR2 YYEEEE. This CDR3 contains 14 residues. CDR3 bases: TGTGCCAGCAGTTTCGGCAGGGGGTTGAACGAGCAGTACTTC. Protein sequence: CASSFGRGLNEQYF. Together with reference TRBV5-6 and TRBJ2-7, the CDR3 gives the full variable domain: DAGVTQSPTHLIKTRGQQVTLRCSPKSGHDTVSWYQQALGQGPQFIFQYYEEEERQRGNFPDRFSGHQFPNYSSELNVNALLLGDSALYLCASSFGRGLNEQYFGPGTRLTVT.

The CDR3 is CASSSRQVTGELFF. CDR3 coding DNA: TGCGCCAGCAGTTCGCGACAGGTCACCGGGGAGCTGTTTTTT. The genes are TRBV5-1 and TRBJ2-2; TRBD1 might be the D (6 bases). This CDR3 is built from 14 residues. V lost 5 bases, J lost 4 bases, and 12 bases lay in between. CDR1 is SGHRS and CDR2 is YFSETQ in the germline V gene.

The chain's CDR3 is CASSPRTLMNTGELFF. The CDR3 nucleotides read TGTGCCAGCAGCCCTAGGACTCTGATGAACACCGGGGAGCTGTTTTTT. The rearrangement uses TRBV9 and TRBJ2-2; D is possibly TRBD2 (5 bases). With 4 bases removed from V and 1 base from J, the gap between germline ends came to 14 bases. CDR1 is SGDLS and CDR2 is YYNGEE in the germline V gene. CDR3 length: 16 residues.

V is TRBV11-2 and J is TRBJ2-7, with TRBD1 matching 8 bases. From germline, CDR1 is SGHAT and CDR2 FQNNGV. The CDR3 extends over 15 amino acids. The trim removed 5 bases at V and 0 bases at J, leaving 6 bases unmatched. CDR3 protein: CASSPRDRSSYEQYF. The CDR3 nucleotides are TGTGCCAGCAGCCCACGGGACAGGAGCTCCTACGAGCAGTACTTC.